A single sample gave rise to the 15 T cell receptor beta chains below, sequenced in a study of neoadjuvant anti-PD-1 for oral cavity cancer. Sequencing was performed with immunoSEQ multiplex PCR; in TCRdb, only in-frame clones are kept and a portion is missing. The data hold more than 6,500 clones, with roughly 74% observed a single time. The time point here: after neoadjuvant nivolumab, at surgical resection. Sequences were derived from PBMCs, sampled after nivolumab (anti-PD-1) treatment. The receptors shown here come from a person between 40 and 85 years old with oral cavity squamous cell carcinoma.

The gene calls are TRBV6-6 and TRBJ2-7; D unresolved. There are 12 residues in the CDR3. Germline assignment: CDR1 MNHNY and CDR2 SVGAGI (reference sequence). The V end was cut by 6 bases, the J end by 3 bases, with 9 bases between. CDR3 region: CASSPSRYEQYF. CDR3 in DNA: TGTGCCAGCAGCCCCAGCCGCTACGAGCAGTACTTC.

The chain recombines TRBV25-1 with TRBJ1-5; the D is unclear. Trimming cost V 5 bases and J 0 bases, with 5 bases left between them. In germline, CDR1 is MGHDK, CDR2 SYGVNS. The CDR3 is 13 amino acids. Written as DNA, the CDR3 is TGTGCCAGCAGTCCTAATAGCAATCAGCCCCAGCATTTT. It encodes CASSPNSNQPQHF.

The rearrangement uses TRBV4-1 and TRBJ2-1; TRBD2 matches 12 bases. The CDR3 runs to 18 residues. Per the germline V gene, CDR1 is MGHRA and CDR2 is YSYEKL. V dropped 1 base and J dropped 6; count of bases not matched to a gene: 10. Here the CDR3 reads CASSQGPLAGGNGNEQFF. The CDR3 nucleotides are TGCGCCAGCAGCCAAGGTCCACTAGCGGGGGGCAACGGCAATGAGCAGTTCTTC.

The genes are TRBV29-1 and TRBJ2-1; no definite D call. The CDR3 is 13 residues long. With 3 bases removed from V and 5 bases from J, the gap between germline ends came to 11 bases. The germline gives CDR1 SQVTM, CDR2 ANQGSEA. Here the CDR3 DNA reads TGCAGCGTTGAGACGGGCATTCACAATGAGCAGTTCTTC. Translating gives CSVETGIHNEQFF.

V usage is TRBV18 and J usage is TRBJ1-1; D not resolved. Germline CDR1 reads KGHSH; CDR2 reads LQKENI. The ends were cut back, 3 bases at V and 4 bases at J, with 9 bases in the middle. CDR3 size: 13 residues. Here the CDR3 reads CASSPTGITEAFF. The CDR3 nucleotides read TGTGCCAGCTCACCTACGGGAATCACTGAAGCTTTCTTT.

By sample fraction, this clone is large. The chain couples TRBV7-9 to TRBJ1-2, with a tentative D call TRBD1 (5 bases). Germline lookup yields CDR1 SEHNR and CDR2 FQNEAQ (reference sequence). The CDR3 sequence is 15 residues long. The V gene lost 1 base and the J gene lost 6 bases, with 15 bases spanning the gap. The CDR3 is CASSLDEGMPHGYTF. The CDR3 DNA is TGTGCCAGCAGCTTAGATGAGGGGATGCCTCATGGCTACACCTTC.

This clone was seen a handful of times. The chain has TRBV7-6 and TRBJ2-7, with 9 nucleotides matching TRBD1. The CDR3 has 15 amino acids. The germline gives CDR1 SGHVS, CDR2 FNYEAQ. V gave up 5 bases and J gave up 3 bases; unmatched junction bases: 8. The CDR3 loop is CASSPGTGSYYEQYF. CDR3 sequence (DNA): TGTGCCAGCAGCCCCGGGACAGGGTCCTACTACGAGCAGTACTTC.

The chain links TRBV10-3 to TRBJ2-5, with D perhaps matching TRBD1 or TRBD2 (5 bases each). This CDR3 is built from 16 residues. V lost 5 bases, J lost 2 bases, and 18 bases lay in between. The germline V gene has CDR1 ENHRY and CDR2 SYGVKD. Here the CDR3 reads CAISITGTEGQETQYF. Written as DNA, the CDR3 is TGTGCCATCAGTATAACCGGGACCGAAGGACAAGAGACCCAGTACTTC.

V gene TRBV6-5 combines with J gene TRBJ1-6, with unresolved D. Trimming stripped 2 bases from V and 9 bases from J, with 8 bases between. The CDR3 length is 13 residues. Germline V gene data show CDR1 as MNHEY and CDR2 as SVGAGI. The CDR3, as DNA: TGTGCCAGCAGTTACAGTCGTAGTTCACCCCTCCACTTT. Its translation is CASSYSRSSPLHF.

This chain uses TRBV27 with TRBJ1-2, with 9 bases identical to TRBD1. From germline, CDR1 is MNHEY and CDR2 SMNVEV (reference sequence). This CDR3 is built from 15 residues. Unmatched junction bases numbered 10, after V lost 5 bases and J lost 6 bases. The CDR3 spells CASSPRPGQGNGYTF. The DNA of the CDR3 is TGTGCCAGCAGTCCCCGTCCGGGACAGGGAAATGGCTACACCTTC.

The rearrangement links TRBV13 to TRBJ1-2; the D is unclear. The ends were cut back, 5 bases at V and 2 bases at J, with 12 bases in the middle. The CDR3 extends over 14 amino acids. Per germline, CDR1 PRHDT and CDR2 FYEKMQ (reference sequence). The CDR3 DNA reads as TGTGCCAGCAGCCAGAAAGGTGGGAACTATGGCTACACCTTC. Translation: CASSQKGGNYGYTF.

The chain recombines TRBV5-1 with TRBJ1-2, with no clear D. The CDR3 loop spans 14 amino acids. Trimming removed 0 bases at V and 8 bases at J, with 14 bases between. Germline lookup yields CDR1 SGHRS and CDR2 YFSETQ. In DNA form, the CDR3 reads TGCGCCAGCAGCTTGGCCGGTCGGTCCGGAGGCTACACCTTC. This sequence encodes CASSLAGRSGGYTF.

The chain joins TRBV6-5 to TRBJ1-1; D gene uncertain. The CDR3 totals 14 residues. The V and J ends lost 0 bases and 0 bases respectively, with 5 bases between them. Per germline, CDR1 MNHEY and CDR2 SVGAGI. The chain's CDR3 is CASSYSGLNTEAFF. For the CDR3, the DNA is TGTGCCAGCAGTTACTCTGGCCTGAACACTGAAGCTTTCTTT.

This clone was found a few times. Written as DNA, the CDR3 is TGTGCCAGCAGCCCAGCAAGCTCCTACGAGCAGTACTTC. This translates into CASSPASSYEQYF. This rearrangement joins TRBV28 to TRBJ2-7, with D unclear. The CDR3 totals 13 residues. CDR1 MDHEN and CDR2 SYDVKM come from the germline V gene. The V gene lost 6 bases and the J gene lost 0 bases, with 9 bases spanning the gap.

This rearrangement joins TRBV6-5 to TRBJ1-2; 7 bases fit TRBD1. With 0 bases clipped from V and 4 bases from J, the junction kept 8 bases outside the gene matches. The CDR3 covers 16 residues. CDR1 and CDR2 from the germline V gene are MNHEY and SVGAGI. CDR3 bases: TGTGCCAGCAGTTACTCAGAGCTAGGGGGCTTCTATGGCTACACCTTC. Its translation is CASSYSELGGFYGYTF.